The text below deals with one T cell receptor beta chain. Its antigen is as yet unknown. The germline gives CDR1 SGHRS, CDR2 YFSETQ. The V end lost 0 bases, the J end lost 1 base, and 17 bases lay between the germline ends. The CDR3 has 17 residues. It was approximately 10 milliliters of peripheral blood that were drawn from each donor. The entry originates in a study of blood T cells in healthy people across ages. General study results and limits: Unknown CMV status may confound age-related changes in expanded clones.

It was with a sample-barcoded 5' primer and a J-beta primer mix that a second PCR of about 6 to 12 cycles was run. In TCRdb, the 5' RACE reads were re-called with MiXCR into one record per CDR3 protein. This repertoire shows more than 650,000 distinct CDR3 sequences, approximately 21% found once; its top ten account for 20% to 25%. The sequenced sample consisted of blood. The TCR was taken from a man between 70 and 80 years old in good health. This chain connects TRBV5-1 to TRBJ2-7; D possibly corresponds to TRBD2 (5 bases). DNA of the CDR3: TGCGCCAGCAGCTTGGCCGTTTCGGCTAGCCCTTCCTACGAGCAGTACTTC. Its translation is CASSLAVSASPSYEQYF.